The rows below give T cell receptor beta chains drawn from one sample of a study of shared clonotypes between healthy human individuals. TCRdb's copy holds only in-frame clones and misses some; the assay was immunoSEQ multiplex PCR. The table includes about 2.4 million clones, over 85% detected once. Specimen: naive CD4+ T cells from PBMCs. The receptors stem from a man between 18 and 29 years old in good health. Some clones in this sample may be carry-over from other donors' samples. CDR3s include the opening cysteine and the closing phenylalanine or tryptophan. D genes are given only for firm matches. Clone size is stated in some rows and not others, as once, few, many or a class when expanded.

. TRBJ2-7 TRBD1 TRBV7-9 TGTGCCAGCAGCCGGGACAGGGGGGAGGACGAGCAGTACTTC CASSRDRGEDEQYF
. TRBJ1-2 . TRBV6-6 TGTGCCAGCACCGCCGCCGTGGGCTACACCTTC CASTAAVGYTF
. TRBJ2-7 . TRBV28 TGTGCCAGCAGCCTCCCCCCCTCCTACGAGCAGTACTTC CASSLPPSYEQYF
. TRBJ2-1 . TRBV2 TGTGCCAGCAGCCGCGGGCCCTTGGGCAATGAGCAGTTCTTC CASSRGPLGNEQFF
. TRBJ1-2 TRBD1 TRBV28 TGTGCCAGCAGAAAACGACAGGGTAGCTACACCTTC CASRKRQGSYTF
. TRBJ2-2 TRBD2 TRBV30 TGTGCCTGGAGAAGAACCGGACTAGTCGGGGAGCTGTTTTTT CAWRRTGLVGELFF
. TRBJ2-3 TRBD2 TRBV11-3 TGTGCCAGCAGCCTTACAGCGGGGGAGGGGACAGATACGCAGTATTTT CASSLTAGEGTDTQYF
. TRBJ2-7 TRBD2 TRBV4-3 TGCGCCAGCAGCCACTGGACTAGCGGGAGCGGCGAGCAGTACTTC CASSHWTSGSGEQYF
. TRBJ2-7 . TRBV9 TGTGCCAGCAGCGGGAGGGAAGGGGGCCGCTCCTACGAGCAGTACTTC CASSGREGGRSYEQYF
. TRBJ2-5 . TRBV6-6 TGTGCCAGCAGTTACTCGCTGTGGCAGGGCGAGACCCAGTACTTC CASSYSLWQGETQYF
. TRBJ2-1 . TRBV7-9 TGTGCCAGCAGCTTACTCTACGGCGACAATGAGCAGTTCTTC CASSLLYGDNEQFF
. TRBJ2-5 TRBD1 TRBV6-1 TGTGCCAGCAGTCCATTCGACAGGGGGCCCCAGTACTTC CASSPFDRGPQYF
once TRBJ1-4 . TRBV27 TGTGCCAGCAGGCCAGGGGTTCGGACTTATGAAAAACTGTTTTTT CASRPGVRTYEKLFF
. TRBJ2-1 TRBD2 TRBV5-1 TGCGCCAGCAGCTTGGAACTAGCGGGAGGGGGTGATGAGCAGTTCTTC CASSLELAGGGDEQFF
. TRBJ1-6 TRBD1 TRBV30 TGTGCCTGGAGTCGGAGACAGGGGATACCCCTCCACTTT CAWSRRQGIPLHF
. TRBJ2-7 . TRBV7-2 TGTGCCAGCAGCTTAGGTTTGGGAATTAGCTCCTACGAGCAGTACTTC CASSLGLGISSYEQYF
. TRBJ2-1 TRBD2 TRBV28 TGTGCCAGCAGTATATCTAGCGGGAGGTACAATGAGCAGTTCTTC CASSISSGRYNEQFF
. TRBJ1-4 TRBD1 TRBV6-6 TGTGCCAGCAGGTCCCTCAGGGGGGGCGAAAAACTGTTTTTT CASRSLRGGEKLFF
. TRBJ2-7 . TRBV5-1 TGCGCCAGCAGCTCCACCGGGACAAAGTCCTTAGACGAGCAGTACTTC CASSSTGTKSLDEQYF
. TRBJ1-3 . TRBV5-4 TGTGCCAGCAGCCCGGACAGAGGTTCTGGAAACACCATATATTTT CASSPDRGSGNTIYF
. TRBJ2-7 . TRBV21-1 TGTGCCAGCAGCAAAGGGCATTTGCGAATGAGGCCGCTTAGTCGGGTTGGACGTGACTACGAGCAGTACTTC CASSKGHLRMRPLSRVGRDYEQYF
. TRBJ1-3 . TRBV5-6 TGTGCCAGCAGCCTCCGATCTGGAAACACCATATATTTT CASSLRSGNTIYF
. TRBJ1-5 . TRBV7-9 TGTGCCAGCAGTCGAGACAAGAATCAGCCCCAGCATTTT CASSRDKNQPQHF
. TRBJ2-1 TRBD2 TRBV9 TGTGCCAGCAGCGTAGTGGGCGGGGGTTGGGATGAGCAGTTCTTC CASSVVGGGWDEQFF
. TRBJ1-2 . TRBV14 TGTGCCAGCAGCCGAGGGGCGGCCTCCTCCTACTATGGCTACACCTTC CASSRGAASSYYGYTF
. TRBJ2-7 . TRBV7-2 TGTGCCAGCAGCCTGGCTGTCACCAGCGCCTACGAGCAGTACTTC CASSLAVTSAYEQYF
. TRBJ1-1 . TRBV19 TGTGCCAGTAGTATAGGACAGTGGCTAGTAACTGAAGCTTTCTTT CASSIGQWLVTEAFF
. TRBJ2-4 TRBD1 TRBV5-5 TGTGCCAGCAGCTTTGTACAGGGGTATTACATTCAGTACTTC CASSFVQGYYIQYF
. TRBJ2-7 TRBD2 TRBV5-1 TGCGCCAGCAGCTGGACTAGCGGGAGTGTCTACGAGCAGTACTTC CASSWTSGSVYEQYF
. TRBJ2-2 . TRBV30 TGTGCCTGGAGGGCGGGCACCCTAGACACCGGGGAGCTGTTTTTT CAWRAGTLDTGELFF
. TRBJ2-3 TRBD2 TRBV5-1 TGCGCCAGCAGCTTGGAGAAACCCGGGACTAGCGGGTTGGATACGCAGTATTTT CASSLEKPGTSGLDTQYF
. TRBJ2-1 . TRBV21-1 TGTGCCAGCAGCAAGCTCAGCGAGAAGCAGTTCTTC CASSKLSEKQFF
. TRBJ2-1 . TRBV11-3 TGTGCCAGCAGCTTCTCGGGACCTCTCAATGAGCAGTTCTTC CASSFSGPLNEQFF
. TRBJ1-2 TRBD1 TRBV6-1 TGTGCCAACCGGGACAGTCTTAACTATGGCTACACCTTC CANRDSLNYGYTF
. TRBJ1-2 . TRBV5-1 TGCGCCAGCAGCTTGATAACGGGGGGGAACTATGGCTACACCTTC CASSLITGGNYGYTF
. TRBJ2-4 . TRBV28 TGTGCCAGCAGTGTAGACTACGTAGCCAAAAACATTCAGTACTTC CASSVDYVAKNIQYF
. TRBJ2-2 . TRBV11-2 TGTGCCAGCAGCTTAGGGATTTCGGAGCTGTTTTTT CASSLGISELFF
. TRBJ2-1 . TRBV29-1 TGCAGCGTTGACAGAGGCAATGAGCAGTTCTTC CSVDRGNEQFF
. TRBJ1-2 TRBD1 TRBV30 TGTGCCTGGAGTGACGGACAGGGGGTCTATGGCTACACCTTC CAWSDGQGVYGYTF
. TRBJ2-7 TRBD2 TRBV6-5 TGTGCCAGCAGTTACTCGGGGGGGACGAGCTCCTACGAGCAGTACTTC CASSYSGGTSSYEQYF
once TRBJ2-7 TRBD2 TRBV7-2 TGTGCCAGCAGCTTAGGGGTGGTCCTAGCGGGAGTCGAGCAGTACTTC CASSLGVVLAGVEQYF
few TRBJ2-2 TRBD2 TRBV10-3 TGTGCCATCAGCGGACTAGCGGGAGGGCCCGACACCGGGGAGCTGTTTTTT CAISGLAGGPDTGELFF
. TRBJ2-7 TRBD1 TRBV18 TGTGCCAGCTCACGCCGGGACAGTGTCTCCTACGAGCAGTACTTC CASSRRDSVSYEQYF
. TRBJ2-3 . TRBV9 TGTGCCAGCAGCGTAGTGGGGGGTATCACAGATACGCAGTATTTT CASSVVGGITDTQYF